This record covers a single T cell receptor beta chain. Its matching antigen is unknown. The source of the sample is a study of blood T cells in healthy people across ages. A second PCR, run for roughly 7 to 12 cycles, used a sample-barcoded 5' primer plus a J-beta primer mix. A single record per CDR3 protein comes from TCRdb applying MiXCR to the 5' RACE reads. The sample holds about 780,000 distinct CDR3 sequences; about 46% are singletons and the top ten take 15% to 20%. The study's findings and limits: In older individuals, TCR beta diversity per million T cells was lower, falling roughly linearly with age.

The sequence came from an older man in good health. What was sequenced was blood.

The CDR3 loop is CASSLLRRPGETQYF. CDR3 in DNA: TGTGCCAGCAGCCTACTGCGTCGCCCGGGAGAGACCCAGTACTTC. This chain connects TRBV5-6 to TRBJ2-5; no clear D. Germline V gene lookup returns CDR1 SGHDT and CDR2 YYEEEE. CDR3 length: 15 amino acids. V lost 4 bases and J 4 bases, leaving 17 bases between the germline ends.